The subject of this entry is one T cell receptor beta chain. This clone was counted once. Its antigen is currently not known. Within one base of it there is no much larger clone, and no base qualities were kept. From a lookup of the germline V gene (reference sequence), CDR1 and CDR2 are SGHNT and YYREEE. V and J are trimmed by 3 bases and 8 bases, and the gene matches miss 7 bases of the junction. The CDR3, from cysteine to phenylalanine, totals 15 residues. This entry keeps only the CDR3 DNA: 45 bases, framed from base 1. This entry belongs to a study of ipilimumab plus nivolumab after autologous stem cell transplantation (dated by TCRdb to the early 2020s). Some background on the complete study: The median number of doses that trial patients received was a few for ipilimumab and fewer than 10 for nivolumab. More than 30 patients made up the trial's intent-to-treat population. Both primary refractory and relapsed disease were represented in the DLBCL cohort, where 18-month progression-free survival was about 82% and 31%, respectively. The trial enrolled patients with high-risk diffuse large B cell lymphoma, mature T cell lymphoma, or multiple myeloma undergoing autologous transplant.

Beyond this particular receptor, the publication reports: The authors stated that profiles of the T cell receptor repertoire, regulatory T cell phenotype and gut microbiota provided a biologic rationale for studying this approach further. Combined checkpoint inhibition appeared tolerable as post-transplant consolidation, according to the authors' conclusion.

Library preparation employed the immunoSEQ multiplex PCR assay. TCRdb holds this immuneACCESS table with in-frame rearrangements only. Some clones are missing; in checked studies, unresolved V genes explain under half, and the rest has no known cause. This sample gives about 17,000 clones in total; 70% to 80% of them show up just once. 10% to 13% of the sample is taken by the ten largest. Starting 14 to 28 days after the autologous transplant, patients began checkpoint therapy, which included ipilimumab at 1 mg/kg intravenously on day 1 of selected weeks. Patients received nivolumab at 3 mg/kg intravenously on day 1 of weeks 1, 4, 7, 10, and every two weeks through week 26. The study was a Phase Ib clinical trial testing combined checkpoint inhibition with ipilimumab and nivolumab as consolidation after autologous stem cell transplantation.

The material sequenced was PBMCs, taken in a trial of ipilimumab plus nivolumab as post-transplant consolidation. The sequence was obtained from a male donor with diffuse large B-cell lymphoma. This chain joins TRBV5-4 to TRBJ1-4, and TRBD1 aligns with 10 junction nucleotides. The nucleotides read TGTGCCAGCAGCTACAGAGGGACAGGGGTGGAAAAACTGTTTTTT. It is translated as CASSYRGTGVEKLFF.